This T cell receptor beta chain is from a study of blood T cells in healthy people across ages (dated by TCRdb to the mid-2010s). In terms of the full investigation: In model experiments, roughly one uniquely barcoded TCR beta cDNA molecule per two T cells was captured by template switching. Age-related changes in TCR beta repertoire diversity were measured in the study by deep sequencing normalized with unique cDNA molecular identifiers. Four age groups were formed from the donors: young (average about 16 years), middle-aged (approximately 40), aged (under 70) and long-lived (roughly 88). To avoid experimental bias, donors of different ages were randomly spread across the sequencing lanes. Using the same blood draw, the study looked at two additional independent replicas of 1 million unique cDNA reads for two donors, one aged 18 to 29 and the other aged 80 or older. Broader findings and caveats from the paper: There was a strong correlation between observed TCR beta diversity and the percentage of naive T cells measured by flow cytometry. Total diversity estimates from one million sequenced T cells were considered lower bounds and underestimates. Compared with the aged group, the long-lived group had more naive CD4+ T cells, fewer expanded clones and increased TCR diversity, suggesting age selection. As age increased, observed TCR beta diversity per million T cells dropped in a roughly linear way, and a significant reduction was already evident by age approximately 40. Because donor CMV infection status was unknown, age-related changes in expanded clonotypes were potentially confounded. Because profiling used bulk unsorted PBMCs, naive and antigen-experienced compartments could not be compared conclusively.

This clonotype has only a few counts. Its antigen is not yet known. Within one base of it there is no much larger clone, and no base qualities were kept. Taken from the germline V gene, the CDR1 and CDR2 loops are SQVTM and ANQGSEA. The CDR3, cysteine through phenylalanine, is 16 amino acids long. Of all the DNA, just the CDR3 is kept, 48 bases in frame from base 1. Cut back by 0 bases and 6 bases, the V and J ends lie 18 bases apart. To prepare the library, 5' RACE was applied. Reads for this sample came from an Illumina HiSeq 2500. A second roughly 6 to 11 cycle PCR used a sample-barcoded 5' primer and a J-beta primer mix. A unique molecular identifier was introduced onto each TCR beta cDNA molecule by a template-switch 5' adaptor carrying 12 random nucleotides. At least 3 million CDR3-containing paired-end reads were obtained from each sample. First-strand cDNA was synthesized from all RNA with the Mint cDNA synthesis kit, primed by a TRBC-specific oligonucleotide. After uracil-DNA glycosylase treatment, a first 18-cycle PCR used universal primers M1SS and BC2_uni_R on all cDNA. From the authors' description of their analysis: For normalization, 1 million high-quality reads were randomly selected from each sample, with every read carrying a distinct molecular identifier. Instead of being binned into consensus sequences, reads that shared molecular identifiers were thrown out. MiTCR, with a Q25 quality threshold and the strictest error-elimination algorithm, was used for CDR3 identification, clonotype clustering and error correction. A nonparametric unseen species model using Euler transformation provided a lower-bound estimate of total TCR beta diversity. The public reads were quality trimmed at Q25 with fastp and then assembled into clones with MiXCR by TCRdb, keeping productive beta chains. Rows are combined by CDR3 protein, so each entry shows the most common genes and DNA. These V and J calls are TCRdb output, not the study's own analysis. The sample yields 500,000 to 600,000 distinct CDR3 sequences; 25% to 30% were counted once. The ten top clones hold around 18% of the sample.

The 40 or so donors, aged 6 to 90 years, were systemically healthy Caucasian individuals from Russia. About 9.6 milliliters of peripheral blood were collected from each donor into EDTA-treated Vacutainer tubes. Ficoll-Paque density-gradient centrifugation was used to isolate PBMCs, with at least 6.5 million per sample. Trizol reagent was used to extract total RNA from PBMCs, with at least 5.5 micrograms per sample. For every donor, an aliquot of PBMCs went through flow cytometry to measure the percentages of naive CD45RAhigh/CD27high T cells. The material sequenced was blood. The receptor comes from a woman in her 70s in good health. The V and J segments used are TRBV29-1 and TRBJ2-1; the D gene is perhaps TRBD1, on 6 matching bases. The DNA reads as follows: TGCAGCGTTGAAGATTCTGGGGGCGAGTTGCTCAATGAGCAGTTCTTC. It translates as CSVEDSGGELLNEQFF.